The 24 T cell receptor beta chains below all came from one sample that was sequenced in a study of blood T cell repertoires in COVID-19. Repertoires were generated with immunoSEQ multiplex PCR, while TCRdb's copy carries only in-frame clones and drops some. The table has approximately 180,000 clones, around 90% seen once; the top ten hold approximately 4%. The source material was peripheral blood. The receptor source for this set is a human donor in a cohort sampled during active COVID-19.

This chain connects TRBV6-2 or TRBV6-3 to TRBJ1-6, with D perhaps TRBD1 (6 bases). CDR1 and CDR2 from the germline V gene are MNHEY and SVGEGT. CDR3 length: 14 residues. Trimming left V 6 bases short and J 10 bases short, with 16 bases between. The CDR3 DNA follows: TGTGCCAGCAGCCACCAGGGGTTTGGATCACCCCTCCACTTT. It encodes CASSHQGFGSPLHF.

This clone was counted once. Here the CDR3 DNA reads TGTGCCACCAGTGCAGGGGGTGCCTACGAGCAGTACTTC. It translates to CATSAGGAYEQYF. V usage is TRBV24-1 and J usage is TRBJ2-7, with 7 bases matching TRBD1. After removal of 5 bases from V and 2 bases from J, the junction contained 2 bases not matched to a gene. CDR1 KGHDR and CDR2 SFDVKD come from the germline V gene. The CDR3 contains 13 residues.

The CDR3 is CARHEPRTDTQYF. Written as DNA, the CDR3 is TGTGCCAGACACGAACCCAGGACAGATACGCAGTATTTT. This chain uses TRBV2 with TRBJ2-3; D remains ambiguous. The CDR3 spans 13 residues. Germline assignment: CDR1 SNHLY and CDR2 FYNNEI. V shed 9 bases and J shed 3 bases, with 13 bases lying between them.

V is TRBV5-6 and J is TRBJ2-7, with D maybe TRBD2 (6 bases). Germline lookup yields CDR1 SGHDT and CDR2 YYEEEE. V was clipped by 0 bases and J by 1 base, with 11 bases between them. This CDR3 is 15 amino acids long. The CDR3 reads CASSLGGGFSYEQYF. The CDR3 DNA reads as TGTGCCAGCAGCTTGGGGGGAGGTTTTTCCTACGAGCAGTACTTC.

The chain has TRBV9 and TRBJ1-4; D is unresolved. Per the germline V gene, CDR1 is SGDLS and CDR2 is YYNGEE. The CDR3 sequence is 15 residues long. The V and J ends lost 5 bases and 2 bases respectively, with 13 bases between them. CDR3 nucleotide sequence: TGTGCCAGCAGTACATCAGGTGCGACTAATGAAAAACTGTTTTTT. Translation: CASSTSGATNEKLFF.

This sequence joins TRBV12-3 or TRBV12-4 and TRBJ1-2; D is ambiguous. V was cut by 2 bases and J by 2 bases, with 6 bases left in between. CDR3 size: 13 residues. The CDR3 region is CASSLLQNYGYTF. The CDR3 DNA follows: TGTGCCAGCAGTTTATTACAGAACTATGGCTACACCTTC.

The CDR3 bases are TGTGCCAGTAGTATAAATACGATCGCGGAGTACACAGGGGGCACTGAAGCTTTCTTT. Its protein is CASSINTIAEYTGGTEAFF. V is TRBV19 and J is TRBJ1-1; 8 positions match TRBD1. Germline trimming cut 2 bases from V and 4 bases from J; bases unmatched to any gene: 18. CDR1 LNHDA and CDR2 SQIVND come from the germline V gene (reference sequence). This CDR3 spans 19 amino acids.

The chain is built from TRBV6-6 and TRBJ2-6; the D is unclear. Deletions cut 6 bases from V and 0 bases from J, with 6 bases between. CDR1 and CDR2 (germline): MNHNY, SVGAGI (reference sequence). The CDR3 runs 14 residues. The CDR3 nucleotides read TGTGCCAGCAGAGAGAGCTCTGGGGCCAACGTCCTGACTTTC. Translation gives CASRESSGANVLTF.

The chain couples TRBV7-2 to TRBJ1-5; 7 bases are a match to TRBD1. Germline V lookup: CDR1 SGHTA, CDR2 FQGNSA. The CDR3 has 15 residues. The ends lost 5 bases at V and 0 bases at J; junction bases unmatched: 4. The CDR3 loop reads CASSLQGHSNQPQHF. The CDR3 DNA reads TGTGCCAGCAGCCTACAGGGGCATAGCAATCAGCCCCAGCATTTT.

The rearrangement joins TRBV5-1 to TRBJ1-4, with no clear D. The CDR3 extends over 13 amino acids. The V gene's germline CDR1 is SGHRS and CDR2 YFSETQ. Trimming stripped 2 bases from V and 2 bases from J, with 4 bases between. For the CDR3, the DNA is TGCGCCAGCAGCTTTCGTACTAATGAAAAACTGTTTTTT. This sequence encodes CASSFRTNEKLFF.

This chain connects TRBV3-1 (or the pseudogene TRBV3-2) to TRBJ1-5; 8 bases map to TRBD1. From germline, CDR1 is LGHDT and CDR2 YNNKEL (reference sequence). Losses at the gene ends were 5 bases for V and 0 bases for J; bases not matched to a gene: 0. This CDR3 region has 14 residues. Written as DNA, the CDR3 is TGTGCCAGCAGCGACAGGGGTAGCAATCAGCCCCAGCATTTT. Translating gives CASSDRGSNQPQHF.

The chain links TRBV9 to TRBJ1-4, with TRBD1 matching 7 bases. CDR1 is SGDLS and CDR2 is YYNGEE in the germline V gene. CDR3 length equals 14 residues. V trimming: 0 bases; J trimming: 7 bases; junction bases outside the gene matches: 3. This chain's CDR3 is CASSVGTGVEKLFF. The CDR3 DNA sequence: TGTGCCAGCAGCGTAGGAACAGGGGTTGAAAAACTGTTTTTT.

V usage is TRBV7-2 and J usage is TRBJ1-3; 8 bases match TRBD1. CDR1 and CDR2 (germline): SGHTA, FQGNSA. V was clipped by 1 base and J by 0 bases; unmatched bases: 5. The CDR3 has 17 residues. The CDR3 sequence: CASSLGTGLNSGNTIYF. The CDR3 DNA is TGTGCCAGCAGCTTAGGGACAGGGTTAAACTCTGGAAACACCATATATTTT.

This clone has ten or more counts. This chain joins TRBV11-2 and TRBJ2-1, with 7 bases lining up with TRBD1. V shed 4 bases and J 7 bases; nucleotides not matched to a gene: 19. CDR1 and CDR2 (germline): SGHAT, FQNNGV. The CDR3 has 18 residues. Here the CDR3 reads CASSSLRTGPKRENEQFF. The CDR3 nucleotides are TGTGCCAGCAGCTCGTTGAGGACAGGCCCAAAACGGGAAAATGAGCAGTTCTTC.

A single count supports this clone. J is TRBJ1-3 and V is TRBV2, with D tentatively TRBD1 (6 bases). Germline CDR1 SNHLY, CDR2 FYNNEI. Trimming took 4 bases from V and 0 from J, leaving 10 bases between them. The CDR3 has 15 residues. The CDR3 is CASSGTGHSGNTIYF. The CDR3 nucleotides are TGTGCCAGCAGTGGCACAGGGCACTCTGGAAACACCATATATTTT. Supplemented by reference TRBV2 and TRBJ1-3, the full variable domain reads EPEVTQTPSHQVTQMGQEVILRCVPISNHLYFYWYRQILGQKVEFLVSFYNNEISEKSEIFDDQFSVERPDGSNFTLKIRSTKLEDSAMYFCASSGTGHSGNTIYFGEGSWLTVV.

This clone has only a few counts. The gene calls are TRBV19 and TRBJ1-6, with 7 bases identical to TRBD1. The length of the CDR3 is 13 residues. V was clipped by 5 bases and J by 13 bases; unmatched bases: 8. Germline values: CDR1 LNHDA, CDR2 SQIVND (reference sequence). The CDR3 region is CASSANRGTPLHF. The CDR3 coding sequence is TGTGCCAGTAGTGCGAACAGGGGAACGCCCCTCCACTTT.

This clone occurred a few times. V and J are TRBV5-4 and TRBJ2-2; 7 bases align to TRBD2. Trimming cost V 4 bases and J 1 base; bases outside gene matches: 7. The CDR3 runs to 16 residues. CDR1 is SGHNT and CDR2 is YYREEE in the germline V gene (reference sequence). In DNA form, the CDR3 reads TGTGCCAGCAGCCCCGCCCAGCGGGGGAACACCGGGGAGCTGTTTTTT. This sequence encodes CASSPAQRGNTGELFF.

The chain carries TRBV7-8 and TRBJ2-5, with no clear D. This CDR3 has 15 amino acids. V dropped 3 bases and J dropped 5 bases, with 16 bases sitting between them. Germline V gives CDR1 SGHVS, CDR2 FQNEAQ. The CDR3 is CASSLQRLFGETQYF. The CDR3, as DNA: TGTGCCAGCAGCTTGCAGCGCTTGTTTGGGGAGACCCAGTACTTC.

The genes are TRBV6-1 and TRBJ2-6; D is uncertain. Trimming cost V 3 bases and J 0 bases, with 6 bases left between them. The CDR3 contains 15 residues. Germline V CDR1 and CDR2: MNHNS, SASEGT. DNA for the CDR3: TGTGCCAGCAGTGACAGGTTCTCTGGGGCCAACGTCCTGACTTTC. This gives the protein CASSDRFSGANVLTF.

CDR3 sequence: CASGRDLSTDTQYF. In DNA form, the CDR3 reads TGTGCCAGTGGCCGGGATCTTAGCACAGATACGCAGTATTTT. V usage is TRBV19 and J usage is TRBJ2-3, with D tentatively TRBD2 (5 bases). CDR1 is LNHDA, CDR2 SQIVND, per germline (reference sequence). The V and J ends lost 8 bases and 0 bases respectively, with 12 bases between them. The CDR3 contains 14 residues.

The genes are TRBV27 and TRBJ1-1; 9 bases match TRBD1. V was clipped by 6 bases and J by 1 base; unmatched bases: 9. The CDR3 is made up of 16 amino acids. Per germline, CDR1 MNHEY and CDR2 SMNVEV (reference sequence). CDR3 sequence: CASRATGGAENTEAFF. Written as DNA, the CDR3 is TGTGCCAGCAGGGCTACAGGGGGCGCGGAGAACACTGAAGCTTTCTTT.

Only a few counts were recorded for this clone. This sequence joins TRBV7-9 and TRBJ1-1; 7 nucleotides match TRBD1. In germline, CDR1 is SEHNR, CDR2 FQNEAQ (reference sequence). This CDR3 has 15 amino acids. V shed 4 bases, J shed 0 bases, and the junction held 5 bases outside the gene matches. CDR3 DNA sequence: TGTGCCAGCAGCTCGGGACAGTCCCTGAACACTGAAGCTTTCTTT. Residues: CASSSGQSLNTEAFF. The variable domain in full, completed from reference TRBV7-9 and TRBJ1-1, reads DTGVSQNPRHKITKRGQNVTFRCDPISEHNRLYWYRQTLGQGPEFLTYFQNEAQLEKSRLLSDRFSAERPKGSFSTLEIQRTEQGDSAMYLCASSSGQSLNTEAFFGQGTRLTVV.

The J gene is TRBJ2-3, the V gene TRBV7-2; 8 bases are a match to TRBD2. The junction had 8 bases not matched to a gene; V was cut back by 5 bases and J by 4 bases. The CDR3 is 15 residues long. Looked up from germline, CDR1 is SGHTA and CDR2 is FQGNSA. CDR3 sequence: CASSQTGGRADTQYF. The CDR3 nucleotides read TGTGCCAGCAGCCAAACGGGGGGGCGGGCAGATACGCAGTATTTT. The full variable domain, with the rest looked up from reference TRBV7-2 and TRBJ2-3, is GAGVSQSPSNKVTEKGKDVELRCDPISGHTALYWYRQSLGQGLEFLIYFQGNSAPDKSGLPSDRFSAERTGGSVSTLTIQRTQQEDSAVYLCASSQTGGRADTQYFGPGTRLTVL.

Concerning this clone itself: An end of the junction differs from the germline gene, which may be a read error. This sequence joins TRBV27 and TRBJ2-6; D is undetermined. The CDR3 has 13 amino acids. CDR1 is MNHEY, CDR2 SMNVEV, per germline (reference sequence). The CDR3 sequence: CATSESGANVLTF. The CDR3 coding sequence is TGTGCCACCAGTGAGTCGGGGGCCAACGTCCTGACTTTC.